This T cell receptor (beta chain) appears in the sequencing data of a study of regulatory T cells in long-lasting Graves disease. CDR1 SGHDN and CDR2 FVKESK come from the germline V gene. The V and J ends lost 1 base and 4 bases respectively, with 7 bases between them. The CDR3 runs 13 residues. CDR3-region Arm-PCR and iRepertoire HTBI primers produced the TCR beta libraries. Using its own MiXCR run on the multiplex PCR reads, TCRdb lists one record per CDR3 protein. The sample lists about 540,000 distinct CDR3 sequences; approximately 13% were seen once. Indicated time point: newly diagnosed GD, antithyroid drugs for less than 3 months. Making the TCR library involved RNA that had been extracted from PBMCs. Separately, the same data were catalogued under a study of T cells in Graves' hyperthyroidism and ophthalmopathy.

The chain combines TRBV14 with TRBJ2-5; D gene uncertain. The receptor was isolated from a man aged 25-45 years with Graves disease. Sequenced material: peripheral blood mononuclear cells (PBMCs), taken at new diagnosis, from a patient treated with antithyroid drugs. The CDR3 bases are TGTGCCAGCAGCCAAGGTCGATTAGAGACCCAGTACTTC. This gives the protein CASSQGRLETQYF.